The T cell receptor beta chain described here comes from a study of shared clonotypes between healthy human individuals (dated by TCRdb to about 2020). Study-wide context: The cohort comprised a couple of women and a few men aged 18 to 49 years. To increase sequencing depth and limit assay-specific biases, different laboratories used diverse techniques to prepare libraries and sequence TCR repertoires. For each donor, three plates each were used for CD4 naive and CD4 memory, two plates were used for CD8 naive, and one plate was used for CD8 memory. The study deeply sequenced blood TCR repertoires of roughly five healthy adults to estimate repertoire size and the extent of clonotype sharing between individuals. Leukapheresis yielded between about 0.85 and 10 billion PBMCs per donor.

Healthy HIV-negative adults with no recently reported acute infections or vaccinations were included as donors. Every donor was a Caucasian adult living in Nashville, Tennessee, USA. CD4+ T cells were enriched by magnetic negative selection; naive cells were then positively selected on CD45RA, and the negative fraction formed the memory subset. Blood was collected by leukapheresis, and PBMCs were isolated by Ficoll-Histopaque density gradient centrifugation and then cryopreserved in liquid nitrogen vapor phase. Analytical flow cytometry was used to check the purity and quantity of every magnetically sorted T cell population. Genomic DNA was isolated from each sorted fraction and quantified by UV absorbance on a Nanodrop 2000c. The paper as a whole reports these results and caveats: Compared with non-shared clonotypes, clonotypes shared by all four sorted-subset donors had higher generation probabilities. Naive subsets generally had larger estimated clonotype richness than memory subsets. Because the study included only a small number of donors, the genetic and exposure-history diversity represented was limited. Sampling was restricted to blood, and TCR repertoires in tissues likely differ from the TCR repertoires found in blood. Even with the large sequencing depth, rarefaction of the sorted-subset datasets indicated that sequencing was incomplete. Pairwise subsampling led to the expectation that sequencing depth would affect the degree of clonotype sharing among donors. Sharing across a handful of donors was observed for approximately 5% of naive CD4, 3.5% of naive CD8, around 2.5% of memory CD4, and about 0.38% of memory CD8 clonotypes.

Using the deep immunoSEQ assay, multiplex PCR amplified TCR CDR3 regions from genomic DNA. For each cell subset, the extracted genomic DNA was distributed evenly across all wells of several immunoSEQ 96-well plates, and each plate served as one replicate. For sorted subsets, approximately 200 ng of genomic DNA, equivalent to some 30,000 T cell genomes, went into each replicate PCR. Purified libraries were quantified with a Qubit 3.0 fluorometer, sized on a Bioanalyzer 2100, and re-quantified with the KAPA Library Quantification kit. Each immunoSEQ 96-well plate was sequenced on its own single-read 150-cycle Illumina NextSeq 550 flow cell. In the authors' own workflow: Because the immunoSEQ output held only junctional sequences and lacked quality scores, the filtering could not match the filtering applied to full-length reads. Sequences were annotated with PyIR, a Python wrapper for IgBLAST v1.9, and V/J genes and CDR3 were assigned using IMGT germline references. Reads with weak V/J assignments (E-value above 1e-6), missing CDR3, stop codons, out-of-frame junctions, or ambiguous translated residues were removed. V3J clonotypes were defined as sequences sharing an identical inferred V gene, J gene, and CDR3 amino acid sequence. Percentage overlap between repertoires was calculated by dividing the number of shared unique clonotypes by the size of the smaller repertoire. RTK rarefaction, the Chao1 estimator, and Recon v2.1 estimates of unobserved clonotypes were used to assess repertoire richness. Generation probabilities for all TCRbeta clonotypes obtained by the gDNA method from four donors were computed using OLGA. In its TCRdb copy, this immuneACCESS table keeps in-frame sequences only and misses some clones. Where compared with another copy, unresolved V genes explain less than half of these, and the others have no known cause. The DNA was the basis for D and trimming; V, J and clone size are from that table. The sample has 2,500,000 or so clones on record, 90% to 95% of them singletons. The top ten hold 0.36% of the sample.

Remarks on this clone: Its antigen is not yet known. The record has no base qualities; no much larger clone is one base away.

The sample was naive CD4+ T cells from PBMCs. The intended sense of this specimen's cell subset or site label: CD45RA+ positively selected. This clonotype originated in a man aged 18 to 29 in good health. Some clones in this sample may be carry-over from other donors' samples.

The CDR3 in this case is CASSPVLRARTKNIQYF. The DNA reads as follows: TGTGCCAGCTCACCGGTGTTAAGGGCGAGAACCAAAAACATTCAGTACTTC. Recombination linked TRBV18 to TRBJ2-4; the D gene is unclear. The V end loses 3 bases and the J end loses 2 bases, and a stretch of 17 bases separates them. The CDR3 numbers 17 residues from cysteine through phenylalanine. The retained sequence is limited to the CDR3, 51 bases, with the frame set at the first base. As encoded in the germline V gene, CDR1 is KGHSH while CDR2 is LQKENI.